The 26 T cell receptor beta chains reported below all come from one sample, sequenced in a study of read filtering for tumor transcriptome and immune sequencing. The library was built from about 400 ng RNA with molecular barcoded adaptors for alpha/delta and beta/gamma chains. TCRdb reprocessed the reads via MiXCR and lists one record per CDR3 protein. The table has 43,000 or so distinct CDR3 sequences, 12% seen once; the top ten hold roughly 14%. The sequencing sample was made of a population of CD138-negative cells sorted from bone marrow. The origin of the receptors is a donor over 35 with multiple myeloma.

This clonotype was recorded many times. This sequence joins TRBV20-1 and TRBJ1-1; D not certain. V dropped 6 bases and J dropped 5 bases, with 16 bases sitting between them. The V gene's germline CDR1 is DFQATT and CDR2 SNEGSKA (reference sequence). CDR3 size: 13 residues. The CDR3 DNA reads as TGCAGTGCCTACGACCGGGCTACGACTGAAGCTTTCTTT. It yields the protein CSAYDRATTEAFF.

This clonotype was recorded many times. The genes are TRBV20-1 and TRBJ1-5, with unresolved D. The CDR3 is 12 amino acids. Trimming removed 7 bases from V and 3 bases from J, with 10 bases in between. CDR1 is DFQATT and CDR2 is SNEGSKA in the germline V gene (reference sequence). Written as DNA, the CDR3 is TGCAGTGTGTCCTCTCTCAATCAGCCCCAGCATTTT. Translated: CSVSSLNQPQHF.

This clonotype occurred many times. V is TRBV18 and J is TRBJ1-5; no clear D gene. The CDR3 runs 14 residues. Germline V gene lookup returns CDR1 KGHSH and CDR2 LQKENI. Trimming removed 3 bases from V and 8 bases from J, with 14 bases in between. The CDR3 DNA reads as TGTGCCAGCTCACCTCGGGTAGGTTGGGAGCCCCAGCATTTT. Its protein product is CASSPRVGWEPQHF.

On this clonotype: With a far larger clone one base away, a read error is the likely cause. This chain connects TRBV9 to TRBJ1-1; D gene ambiguous. The J call may be mistaken, given a closer DNA end match to TRBJ1-6. Germline V CDR1 and CDR2: SGDLS, YYNGEE. This CDR3 has 14 amino acids. For the CDR3, the DNA is TGTGCCAGCAGCCCCGTCCTGGGCCCTTCACTCCTCCACTTT. Protein product: CASSPVLGPSLLHF.

This clonotype was recorded at least ten times. This sequence joins TRBV10-1 and TRBJ2-2; D not resolved. Per the germline V gene, CDR1 is WNHNN and CDR2 is SYGVQD (reference sequence). V was shortened by 1 base and J by 1 base, with 4 bases between the two germline ends. The CDR3 extends over 14 amino acids. Here the CDR3 DNA reads TGCGCCAGCAGTGAGTACCTGAACACCGGGGAGCTGTTTTTT. This encodes CASSEYLNTGELFF.

In its sample, this clonotype was seen a few times. An end of the junction does not agree with germline; a read error may underlie this. The rearrangement links TRBV18 to TRBJ2-1; perhaps TRBD1 as D (5 bases). CDR1 is KGHSH and CDR2 is LQKENI in the germline V gene. CDR3 length equals 15 residues. The CDR3, as DNA: TGCGGCAGCTCACGACAGCCTAGCTCCTACAATGAGCAGTTCTTC. Translating gives CGSSRQPSSYNEQFF.

There are many counts of this clonotype. Here the CDR3 reads CSAKMRGDTQYF. CDR3 DNA sequence: TGCAGTGCTAAGATGCGAGGCGATACGCAGTATTTT. The genes are TRBV20-1 and TRBJ2-3; D not resolved. The CDR3 loop spans 12 amino acids. The V and J ends lost 4 bases and 6 bases respectively, with 11 bases between them. Looked up from germline, CDR1 is DFQATT and CDR2 is SNEGSKA (reference sequence).

This clonotype was observed many times. CDR3 loop: CASSEGEKSRFYGYTF. DNA of the CDR3: TGTGCCAGCAGTGAAGGGGAAAAGAGCAGATTCTATGGCTACACCTTC. V and J are TRBV2 and TRBJ1-2; D remains ambiguous. CDR3 size: 16 residues. Germline V gives CDR1 SNHLY, CDR2 FYNNEI. The V and J ends lost 1 base and 4 bases respectively, with 16 bases between them.

In the case of this clonotype: Sequence at one end of the junction differs from germline and may be a read error. The rearrangement links TRBV7-3 to TRBJ2-2; D possibly uses TRBD1 or TRBD2 (6 bases each). The CDR3 is made up of 17 amino acids. Per germline, CDR1 SGHTA and CDR2 FQGTGA. The CDR3 DNA sequence: TGTGCCAGCAGCTTAATCCGCGGCGGGATGGCAGAGGGGGAGCTGTTGTTT. Its protein is CASSLIRGGMAEGELLF.

As concerns this clonotype: Sequence at one end of the junction differs from germline and may be a read error. The CDR3 region is CASSLGGLSSDTQYF. CDR3 DNA: TGTGCCAGCAGCTTAGGGGGGTTAAGCTCAGATACGCAGTACTTT. The chain joins TRBV11-2 to TRBJ2-3; D possibly uses TRBD1 or TRBD2 (5 bases each). The CDR3 extends over 15 amino acids. CDR1 and CDR2 from the germline V gene are SGHAT and FQNNGV.

This sequence joins TRBV7-8 and TRBJ2-1, with D possibly matching TRBD2 (6 bases). The CDR3 is 12 residues long. CDR1 is SGHVS, CDR2 FQNEAQ, per germline. The V end lost 5 bases, the J end lost 6 bases, and 8 bases lay between the germline ends. The CDR3 sequence: CASSRLVNEQFF. The CDR3 DNA follows: TGTGCCAGCAGCAGACTAGTCAATGAGCAGTTCTTC. The variable domain in full, completed from reference TRBV7-8 and TRBJ2-1, reads GAGVSQSPRYKVAKRGQDVALRCDPISGHVSLFWYQQALGQGPEFLTYFQNEAQLDKSGLPSDRFFAERPEGSVSTLKIQRTQQEDSAVYLCASSRLVNEQFFGPGTRLTVL.

In regard to this clonotype: Being one base from a much bigger clone, this may be a read error. The rearrangement links TRBV20-1 to TRBJ2-3, with a possible D match to TRBD2 (5 bases). The germline gives CDR1 DFQATT, CDR2 SNEGSKA (reference sequence). The CDR3 is 12 amino acids. CDR3 DNA sequence: TGCCTCGCACGGGAAAGCGCAGATACGCAGTATTTT. Protein sequence: CLARESADTQYF.

This clonotype was recorded many times. The chain combines TRBV24-1 with TRBJ2-1; TRBD1 matches 10 bases. With V trimmed by 4 bases and J by 0 bases, 11 bases remained unmatched. Germline CDR1 is KGHDR and CDR2 is SFDVKD. The CDR3 has 19 amino acids. For the CDR3, the DNA is TGTGCCACCAGTGACCCTACCGGGACAGGGGCCAGCTCCTACAATGAGCAGTTCTTC. Translating gives CATSDPTGTGASSYNEQFF.

The V gene is TRBV29-1, the J gene TRBJ2-5; the D is unclear. Germline V CDR1 and CDR2: SQVTM, ANQGSEA. This CDR3 is built from 14 residues. V was shortened by 0 bases and J by 5 bases, with 13 bases between the two germline ends. The CDR3 spells CSVEDRGVGETQYF. In nucleotides, the CDR3 is TGCAGCGTTGAAGATCGTGGGGTCGGCGAGACCCAGTACTTC.

This clonotype was seen many times. The chain couples TRBV12-3 or TRBV12-4 to TRBJ2-1; no definite D call. The CDR3 sequence is 12 residues long. Trimming took off 4 bases at V and 9 bases at J, with 10 bases between the two ends. The DNA for the CDR3 is TGTGCCAGCAGTTCCGGGCCCCGTGAGCAGTTCTTC. The encoded protein is CASSSGPREQFF.

At least ten counts were recorded for this clonotype. The chain recombines TRBV28 with TRBJ2-7; D gene uncertain. V lost 6 bases to trimming and J lost 7 bases, with 13 bases between them. Per germline, CDR1 MDHEN and CDR2 SYDVKM. The CDR3 consists of 12 residues. DNA for the CDR3: TGTGCCAGCAGAGGCAGCCCCTTTGAGCAGTACTTC. This encodes CASRGSPFEQYF.

This clonotype was picked up many times. The rearrangement joins TRBV7-2 to TRBJ2-7; the match to TRBD2 covers 10 bases. Germline trimming cut 5 bases from V and 5 bases from J; bases unmatched to any gene: 6. The CDR3 is 14 amino acids. The germline CDR1 and CDR2 sequences are SGHTA and FQGNSA. CDR3 in amino acids: CASSQSGRANEQYF. CDR3 nucleotide sequence: TGTGCCAGCAGCCAAAGCGGGAGGGCAAACGAGCAGTACTTC.

Regarding this clonotype: Relative to the germline gene, one junction end is altered; a read error may explain this. The chain combines TRBV7-2 with TRBJ2-7; D is uncertain. CDR1 and CDR2 from the germline V gene are SGHTA and FQGNSA. The CDR3 is 12 residues long. The CDR3 sequence: CASSLSQYEHYF. DNA for the CDR3: TGTGCCAGCAGCTTGTCCCAGTACGAGCATTACTTC.

This clonotype has ten or more counts. V usage is TRBV7-2 and J usage is TRBJ2-7; 9 bases map to TRBD1. The CDR3 consists of 15 residues. Germline V lookup: CDR1 SGHTA, CDR2 FQGNSA. V was clipped by 1 base and J by 5 bases; unmatched bases: 6. The CDR3 sequence is CASSLGGTGIDEQYF. The CDR3 DNA reads TGTGCCAGCAGCTTAGGAGGGACAGGGATCGACGAGCAGTACTTC.

This clonotype was seen repeatedly, ten times or more. The chain links TRBV9 to TRBJ2-2, with D perhaps TRBD2 (7 bases). The germline V and J ends were trimmed by 1 base and 4 bases, with 17 bases remaining between them. The CDR3 is 17 amino acids. Germline CDR1 is SGDLS and CDR2 is YYNGEE. CDR3 nucleotide sequence: TGTGCCAGCAGCGTAAGGGGGGGCGGGAGAAGCACCGGGGAGCTGTTTTTT. Amino acids: CASSVRGGGRSTGELFF.

At least ten counts were recorded for this clonotype. This chain connects TRBV9 to TRBJ1-1; D not resolved. Between the trimmed V and J ends, which lost 3 bases and 1 base, there was a span of 22 bases. CDR3 length: 18 residues. Germline CDR1 and CDR2: SGDLS and YYNGEE. The CDR3 loop is CASSEQAPGRGTNTEAFF. The CDR3, as DNA: TGTGCCAGCAGCGAACAAGCCCCCGGCCGAGGCACGAACACTGAAGCTTTCTTT.

In this sample, this clonotype turned up many times. The rearrangement uses TRBV21-1 and TRBJ2-1; the table gives TRBD2 as D, unverified against the DNA. TRBV21-1 is termed a pseudogene. The CDR3 runs 19 residues. The CDR3 spells CASSSRLAGDYRSYNEQFF. CDR3 bases: TGTGCCAGCAGCAGTAGACTAGCGGGAGATTACAGGTCCTACAATGAGCAGTTCTTC.

This clonotype was observed many times. V and J are TRBV2 and TRBJ1-2; 9 bases match TRBD1. CDR3 length: 14 amino acids. The germline gives CDR1 SNHLY, CDR2 FYNNEI. The junction had 9 bases not matched to a gene; V was cut back by 7 bases and J by 6 bases. In nucleotides, the CDR3 is TGTGCCAGCATCGTACAACGGACAGGGGATGGCTACACCTTC. This sequence encodes CASIVQRTGDGYTF.

Remarks on this clonotype: A read error likely explains this, since a far larger clone differs by one base. The missing conserved phenylalanine or tryptophan at the end of this CDR3 makes a read error likely. J is TRBJ2-1 and V is TRBV7-8; D may match TRBD1 or TRBD2 (5 bases each). The CDR3 sequence is 14 residues long. V lost 3 bases and J 4 bases, leaving 10 bases between the germline ends. In germline, CDR1 is SGHVS, CDR2 FQNEAQ. Here the CDR3 DNA reads TGTGCCAGCAGCTTCGGGGCACTTTACAATGAGCAGTTCTCC. Its protein product is CASSFGALYNEQFS.

This clonotype qualifies as medium-sized. The chain carries TRBV7-2 and TRBJ1-1, with 9 nucleotides matching TRBD1. The CDR3 totals 15 residues. Unmatched junction bases numbered 10, after V lost 5 bases and J lost 6 bases. The V gene's germline CDR1 is SGHTA and CDR2 FQGNSA. The CDR3 here is CASSPASGQGSEAFF. CDR3 in DNA: TGTGCCAGCAGCCCCGCCTCGGGACAGGGCTCTGAAGCTTTCTTT.

In this sample, this clonotype turned up many times. V and J are TRBV6-5 and TRBJ2-7; weak D call: TRBD2 (6 bases). The germline gives CDR1 MNHEY, CDR2 SVGAGI. Trimming left V 3 bases short and J 2 bases short, with 11 bases between. The CDR3 consists of 14 residues. CDR3 sequence: CASSYGGTTYEQYF. The CDR3 region has the DNA TGTGCCAGCAGTTATGGAGGGACCACCTACGAGCAGTACTTC.